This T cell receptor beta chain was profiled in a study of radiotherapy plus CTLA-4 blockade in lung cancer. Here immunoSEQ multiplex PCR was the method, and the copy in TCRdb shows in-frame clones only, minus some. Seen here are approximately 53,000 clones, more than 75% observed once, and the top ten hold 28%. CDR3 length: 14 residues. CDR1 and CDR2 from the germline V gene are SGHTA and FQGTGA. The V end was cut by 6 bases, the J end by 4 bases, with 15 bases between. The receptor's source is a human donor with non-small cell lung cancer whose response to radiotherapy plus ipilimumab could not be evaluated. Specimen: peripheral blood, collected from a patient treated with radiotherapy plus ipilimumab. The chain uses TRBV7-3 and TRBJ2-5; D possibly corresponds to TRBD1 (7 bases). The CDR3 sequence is CASSSGGGPETQYF. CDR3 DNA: TGTGCCAGCAGTTCCGGAGGGGGCCCAGAGACCCAGTACTTC. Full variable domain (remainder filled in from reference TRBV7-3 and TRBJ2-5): GAGVSQTPSNKVTEKGKYVELRCDPISGHTALYWYRQSLGQGPEFLIYFQGTGAADDSGLPNDRFFAVRPEGSVSTLKIQRTERGDSAVYLCASSSGGGPETQYFGPGTRLLVL.